Sequencing of this TCR beta chain was carried out in a study of response to subunit inactivated influenza vaccine. TCRdb itself ran the RT-PCR reads through MiXCR, one entry per CDR3 protein. The data hold 590,000 or so distinct CDR3 sequences, with 12% to 15% observed a single time. This clonotype has only a few counts. Germline lookup yields CDR1 SQVTM and CDR2 ANQGSEA. Trimming stripped 7 bases from V and 6 bases from J, with 18 bases between. The CDR3 spans 13 residues. The gene calls are TRBV29-1 and TRBJ1-2, with D tentatively TRBD1 (6 bases). The specimen comprised PBMCs from blood, sampled about 14 days before vaccination. This TCR was sampled from a man between 45 and 60 years old who received an inactivated influenza vaccine. The CDR3 sequence is CSAFRQDRDGYTF. DNA for the CDR3: TGCAGCGCGTTTCGACAGGACCGAGATGGCTACACCTTC. Filled out from reference TRBV29-1 and TRBJ1-2, the complete variable domain reads SAVISQKPSRDICQRGTSLTIQCQVDSQVTMMFWYRQQPGQSLTLIATANQGSEATYESGFVIDKFPISRPNLTFSTLTVSNMSPEDSSIYLCSAFRQDRDGYTFGSGTRLTVV.